Sequencing of this TCR gamma chain was carried out in a study of gamma-delta chains in newborns, infants, children. Study context: Microbial exposure reportedly drives polyclonal innate γδ T cell expansion after birth.

This clone was observed a handful of times. TCRdb's protein, taken from a much larger clone, differs from this DNA's translation at residue 7, likely owing to a read error; the protein displayed comes from the DNA. TCRdb fed the reads to CATT. There are over a thousand gamma-chain clones in the sample; roughly 2.5% occur only once, and roughly 22% lies in the top ten. The source of this sequence is a child who was a newborn, infant or young child, either healthy, febrile or measles-vaccinated (not recorded which). The sequenced material came from blood.

The CDR3 nucleotides read TGTGCCTTGTGGGAGGCTGGGGATAAGAAACTCTTT. The encoded protein is CALWEAGDKKLF. The rearrangement uses TRGV9 and TRGJ1 or TRGJ2. The CDR3 totals 12 residues. V lost 2 bases, J lost 8 bases, and 6 bases stayed unmatched. The V gene's germline CDR1 is GITISATS and CDR2 ISYDGTV (reference sequence).